A single sample is the source of the 5 T cell receptor beta chains below, sequenced in a study of cytotoxic CD8 clonotypes in ibrutinib-treated CLL. Sequencing used immunoSEQ multiplex PCR; TCRdb keeps in-frame clones, though not all of them. The sample consists of roughly 180,000 clones, more than 80% of them appearing once. The specimen comprised PBMCs, sampled after 24 months of ibrutinib treatment. Source of these receptors: a human donor with chronic lymphocytic leukemia.

CDR3: CASSPPGQGKYEQYF. DNA for the CDR3: TGTGCCAGCTCACCACCGGGACAGGGGAAATACGAGCAGTACTTC. The J gene is TRBJ2-7, the V gene TRBV18; TRBD1 agrees at 10 bases. This CDR3 is 15 amino acids long. V was pared by 0 bases and J by 4 bases, with 3 bases of the junction left unmatched. CDR1 is KGHSH, CDR2 LQKENI, per germline.

The rearrangement joins TRBV27 to TRBJ2-7; 8 bases match TRBD2. J was trimmed by 3 bases and V by 5 bases; bases with no gene match: 3. Per the germline V gene, CDR1 is MNHEY and CDR2 is SMNVEV (reference sequence). The CDR3 runs 13 residues. This chain's CDR3 is CASSPRGGYEQYF. DNA of the CDR3: TGTGCCAGCAGTCCTCGGGGGGGCTACGAGCAGTACTTC.

The gene calls are TRBV28 and TRBJ1-3, with D possibly TRBD1 on 5 matching bases. CDR1 is MDHEN and CDR2 is SYDVKM in the germline V gene. Trimming stripped 6 bases from V and 9 bases from J, with 15 bases between. There are 13 residues in the CDR3. CDR3 protein: CASRREQVTTIYF. The DNA for the CDR3 is TGTGCCAGCAGAAGGGAACAGGTTACCACCATATATTTT.

On this clone: Other nucleotide sequences in the sample specify the same CDR3. The V and J genes are TRBV7-2 and TRBJ2-7; D may correspond to TRBD1 or TRBD2 (5 bases each). The V and J ends lost 5 bases and 0 bases respectively, with 11 bases between them. This CDR3 is built from 14 residues. Germline lookup yields CDR1 SGHTA and CDR2 FQGNSA. Here the CDR3 reads CASSLGRSSYEQYF. The CDR3, as DNA: TGTGCCAGCAGCCTGGGACGCAGCTCCTACGAGCAGTACTTC.

As regards this clone: The same CDR3 can be traced to other DNA sequences in this sample. The chain couples TRBV5-1 to TRBJ2-1; D remains ambiguous. Germline values: CDR1 SGHRS, CDR2 YFSETQ. The CDR3 sequence is 12 residues long. Trimming took off 3 bases at V and 10 bases at J, with 11 bases between the two ends. CDR3 nucleotides: TGCGCCAGCAGCTCGGCAGGTGGGGAGCAGTTCTTC. This gives the protein CASSSAGGEQFF.